The clone carrying this T cell receptor beta chain was seen more than once but under ten times. Its matching antigen is unknown. The data were obtained in a study of blood T cells in healthy people across ages. The length of the CDR3 is 14 residues. Germline V gives CDR1 LGHDT, CDR2 YNNKEL (reference sequence). V shed 4 bases, J shed 3 bases, and the junction held 3 bases outside the gene matches. A sample-barcoded 5' primer and a J-beta primer mix were used in a second PCR of about 6 to 11 cycles. Each cDNA molecule was tagged by a template-switch adaptor with 12 random nucleotides. One entry per CDR3 protein, called by TCRdb with MiXCR from the 5' RACE reads. The table lists 1.5 million to 2 million distinct CDR3 sequences, 49% of them singletons. Findings and limits, study-wide: No one knew whether donors had CMV, which possibly confounded expanded clonotype changes. Those diversity estimates obtained from one million T cells were thought to be underestimates.

The rearrangement uses TRBV3-1 and TRBJ2-5, with TRBD2 identical over 9 bases. Sequenced: blood. This TCR was sampled from a woman aged 40-49 years in good health. CDR3 nucleotide sequence: TGTGCCAGCAGCCCTTGGACTAGCGAAGAGACCCAGTACTTC. This gives the protein CASSPWTSEETQYF.